A selection of T cell receptor beta chains follows, all from one sample in a study of regulatory T cells in long-lasting Graves disease. MiXCR, run by TCRdb on the multiplex PCR reads, gives a single entry per CDR3 protein. This sample has around 460,000 distinct CDR3 sequences, with 22% found just once. The sequencing here drew on peripheral blood mononuclear cells (PBMCs), taken when the disease was refractory, from a patient treated with antithyroid drugs. These TCRs come from a female donor with Graves disease. CDR3s include the opening cysteine and the closing phenylalanine or tryptophan. The order of the fields is V gene, clone size, D gene, J gene, CDR3 protein, CDR3 DNA. The D gene is left open where the match is weak. The size of a clone is reported for some rows only, either as once, few or many, or as a class for expanded clones.

TRBV20-1	few	TRBD2	TRBJ2-5	CSATLAGAPGGAQYF	TGCAGTGCTACCTTAGCGGGGGCCCCCGGAGGGGCCCAGTACTTC
TRBV7-3	few	NA	TRBJ2-5	CASSRDAPETQYF	TGTGCCAGCAGCCGCGATGCGCCGGAGACCCAGTACTTC
TRBV6-1	few	TRBD2	TRBJ2-7	CASSRWASGGPGESYEQYF	TGTGCCAGCAGCCGTTGGGCCTCGGGAGGGCCGGGGGAATCCTACGAGCAGTACTTC
TRBV12-3/TRBV12-4	NA	NA	TRBJ2-1	CASSPQDSYNGQFF	TGTGCCAGCAGCCCACAGGACTCCTACAATGGGCAGTTCTTC
TRBV10-3	many	NA	TRBJ1-2	CAIRKTKANYGYTF	TGTGCCATCAGGAAGACAAAGGCTAACTATGGCTACACCTTC
TRBV29-1	NA	NA	TRBJ1-2	CSVPGAVYGYTF	TGCAGCGTCCCCGGGGCCGTCTATGGCTACACCTTC
TRBV28	many	TRBD2	TRBJ2-7	CASRGPAGGVGEQYF	TGTGCCAGCAGGGGCCCTGCGGGAGGGGTCGGCGAGCAGTACTTC
TRBV12-5	NA	NA	TRBJ2-1	CASGLPPLGNEQFF	TGTGCTAGTGGTTTGCCCCCCTTGGGGAATGAGCAGTTCTTC
TRBV28	NA	TRBD1	TRBJ1-5	CASTVQGPDQPQHF	TGTGCCAGCACCGTACAGGGGCCCGATCAGCCCCAGCATTTT
TRBV19	NA	NA	TRBJ1-5	CASSTDSNQPQHF	TGTGCCAGTAGTACCGACAGCAATCAGCCCCAGCATTTT
TRBV11-2	few	TRBD1	TRBJ2-7	CASSLGQGTEQYF	TGTGCCAGCAGCCTAGGACAGGGGACCGAGCAGTACTTC
TRBV5-1	NA	NA	TRBJ1-1	CASGRQGMAEAFF	TGCGCCAGCGGGCGTCAGGGTATGGCTGAAGCTTTCTTT
TRBV2	many	TRBD2	TRBJ2-4	CASSEGSGRGAKNIQYF	TGTGCCAGCAGTGAAGGTTCTGGGAGGGGAGCCAAAAACATTCAGTACTTC
TRBV2	once	TRBD1	TRBJ2-3	CASSDRGPTDTQYF	TGTGCCAGCAGTGATAGGGGGCCAACAGATACGCAGTATTTT
TRBV20-1	few	NA	TRBJ1-1	CSAPRGGSDTEAFF	TGCAGTGCCCCAAGGGGGGGGTCAGACACTGAAGCTTTCTTT
TRBV27	few	TRBD1	TRBJ1-1	CASSPGTGTATEAFF	TGTGCCAGCAGTCCCGGGACAGGGACGGCCACTGAAGCTTTCTTT
TRBV6-1	many	NA	TRBJ1-1	CASSMTGTTEAFF	TGTGCCAGCAGCATGACAGGAACCACTGAAGCTTTCTTT
TRBV6-2/TRBV6-3	NA	TRBD1	TRBJ2-3	CASSSGTGSDTQYF	TGTGCCAGCAGTTCTGGGACAGGGTCAGATACGCAGTATTTT
TRBV24-1	many	NA	TRBJ2-5	CATSDARRETQYF	TGTGCCACCAGTGATGCCCGGCGAGAGACCCAGTACTTC
TRBV18	NA	TRBD1	TRBJ1-1	CASSLRTGENTEAFF	TGTGCCAGCTCACTTAGGACAGGGGAGAACACTGAAGCTTTCTTT
TRBV10-3	many	NA	TRBJ2-5	CAISDPPGTQYF	TGTGCCATCAGTGATCCCCCGGGGACCCAGTACTTC
TRBV28	many	TRBD1	TRBJ2-6	CASSLWGQEGNVLTF	TGTGCCAGCAGTTTATGGGGACAGGAGGGCAACGTCCTGACTTTC
TRBV7-2	many	NA	TRBJ1-1	CASSIPQEDQRNTEAFF	TGTGCCAGCAGCATCCCCCAGGAGGACCAACGGAACACTGAAGCTTTCTTT
TRBV12-3/TRBV12-4	NA	TRBD2	TRBJ2-1	CASSVAGGDNEQFF	TGTGCCAGCAGCGTAGCGGGGGGGGACAATGAGCAGTTCTTC
TRBV20-1	few	NA	TRBJ1-1	CSASVASDTEAFF	TGCAGTGCTAGTGTTGCGTCGGACACTGAAGCTTTCTTT
TRBV12-3/TRBV12-4	NA	NA	TRBJ2-2	CASSFLVEASTGEPFF	TGTGCCAGCAGTTTTTTAGTTGAGGCAAGCACCGGGGAGCCGTTTTTT
TRBV28	NA	TRBD1	TRBJ1-2	CASSYVGQGSGYTF	TGTGCCAGCAGTTACGTGGGACAGGGGAGTGGCTACACCTTC
TRBV12-3/TRBV12-4	many	TRBD2	TRBJ2-5	CASSLLAGVEETQYF	TGTGCCAGCAGTTTACTAGCGGGGGTAGAAGAGACCCAGTACTTC
TRBV20-1	many	TRBD1	TRBJ1-2	CRADREGYGYTF	TGCAGGGCGGACAGGGAAGGCTATGGCTACACCTTC
TRBV2	NA	TRBD2	TRBJ2-2	CASRGGGERPSNTGELFF	TGTGCCAGCAGAGGCGGGGGAGAGCGGCCCTCGAACACCGGGGAGCTGTTTTTT
TRBV5-1	few	TRBD1	TRBJ2-2	CASGRGQGGTGELFF	TGCGCCAGCGGCAGAGGACAGGGTGGCACCGGGGAGCTGTTTTTT
TRBV4-3	few	NA	TRBJ2-7	CASSQDQGGTYVQYF	TGCGCCAGCAGCCAAGATCAGGGGGGAACCTACGTGCAGTACTTC
TRBV10-2	few	NA	TRBJ1-3	CASMDRDGNTIYF	TGCGCCAGTATGGACAGAGATGGAAACACCATATATTTT
TRBV5-1	few	TRBD1	TRBJ2-7	CASSLLSGTGSYEQYF	TGCGCCAGCAGCTTGCTCTCCGGGACAGGGTCCTACGAGCAGTACTTC
TRBV7-3	few	NA	TRBJ2-5	CASSLSGGRGRQETQYF	TGTGCCAGCAGCTTAAGCGGGGGCCGTGGTAGGCAAGAGACCCAGTACTTC
TRBV10-3	many	NA	TRBJ2-5	CAISDGGTEETQYF	TGTGCCATCAGTGATGGGGGGACAGAAGAGACCCAGTACTTC
TRBV6-2/TRBV6-3	NA	TRBD2	TRBJ2-3	CASRPSGRTIGGTQYF	TGTGCCAGCAGACCCAGCGGGAGGACAATAGGGGGTACGCAGTATTTT
TRBV20-1	many	TRBD1	TRBJ1-1	CSATEAGTGTSEAFF	TGCAGTGCTACGGAGGCCGGGACAGGGACAAGTGAAGCTTTCTTT
TRBV3-1	NA	NA	TRBJ1-3	CASRREASGNTIYF	TGTGCCAGCAGGAGGGAGGCCTCTGGAAACACCATATATTTT
TRBV20-1	few	TRBD1	TRBJ1-6	CSAITGGGNNSPLHF	TGCAGTGCTATTACAGGGGGAGGGAATAATTCACCCCTCCACTTT
TRBV6-2/TRBV6-3	few	TRBD2	TRBJ2-2	CASFSGTGELFF	TGTGCCAGTTTTAGCGGGACCGGGGAGCTGTTTTTT
TRBV12-3/TRBV12-4	many	NA	TRBJ2-7	CASSVGVNSYEQYF	TGTGCCAGCAGTGTCGGGGTTAACTCCTACGAGCAGTACTTC
TRBV7-2	NA	TRBD1	TRBJ1-1	CASSIQGADTEAFF	TGTGCCAGCAGCATACAGGGGGCCGACACTGAAGCTTTCTTT
TRBV18	NA	NA	TRBJ2-7	CASSPRNSIPEQYF	TGTGCCAGCTCACCACGTAATAGCATTCCCGAGCAGTACTTC
TRBV18	NA	NA	TRBJ1-1	CASSPSEGQSEAFF	TGTGCCAGCTCCCCAAGTGAGGGACAATCCGAAGCTTTCTTT
TRBV10-3	NA	NA	TRBJ1-3	CAITAGNSGNTIYF	TGTGCCATCACCGCAGGGAACTCTGGAAACACCATATATTTT
TRBV6-1	many	TRBD1	TRBJ1-5	CASSEALTGRQPQHF	TGTGCCAGCAGTGAAGCCCTGACAGGGAGGCAGCCCCAGCATTTT